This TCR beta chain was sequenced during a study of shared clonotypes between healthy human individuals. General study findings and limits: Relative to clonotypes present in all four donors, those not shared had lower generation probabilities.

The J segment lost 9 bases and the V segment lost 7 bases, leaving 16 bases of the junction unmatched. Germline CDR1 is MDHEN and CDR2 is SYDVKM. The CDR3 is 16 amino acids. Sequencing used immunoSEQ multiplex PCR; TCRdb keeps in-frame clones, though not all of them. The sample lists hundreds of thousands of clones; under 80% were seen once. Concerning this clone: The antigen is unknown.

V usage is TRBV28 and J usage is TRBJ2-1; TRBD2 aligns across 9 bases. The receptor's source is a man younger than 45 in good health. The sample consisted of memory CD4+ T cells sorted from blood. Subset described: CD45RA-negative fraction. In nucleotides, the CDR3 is TGTGCCAGCATCCGCGGGAGGGCCGGGGCGGCAATTGAGCAGTTCTTC. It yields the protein CASIRGRAGAAIEQFF.